This TCR beta chain emerged from a study of PD-L1 blockade in urothelial cancer. The wider study: Most of the 29 patients were men whose urothelial cancer was bladder-origin. Previous chemotherapy exposure amounted to 0 to 3 regimens for patients. Treatment start was followed by blood analysis at 3 weeks (second dose) and again at 6 weeks. Median blood clonality was roughly 0.078, with some 89,000 unique TCRs.

Time point indicated: peripheral blood 6 weeks after treatment start. Data came from immunoSEQ multiplex PCR; TCRdb stores just in-frame clones and leaves some out. The table shows 38,000 or so clones, with 85% occurring only once. Germline V gene lookup returns CDR1 PRHDT and CDR2 FYEKMQ (reference sequence). The CDR3 has 13 residues. The V gene lost 5 bases and the J gene lost 11 bases, with 16 bases spanning the gap. The source material was PBMCs, sampled around atezolizumab (anti-PD-L1) treatment. This sequence originates from a man between 65 and 80 years old with urothelial cancer. The chain carries TRBV13 and TRBJ2-1; D may be TRBD2 (6 bases). The CDR3: CASSMTRDGKQFF. CDR3 nucleotide sequence: TGTGCCAGCAGCATGACTAGGGATGGAAAGCAGTTCTTC.